This T cell receptor beta chain was identified during a study of beta chain features in type 1 diabetes. Regarding the study as a whole: At VDJ recombination sites, type 1 diabetes patients had fewer insertions and more deleted nucleotides.

The isolated RNA, all of it, was reverse transcribed, so expressed TCRB transcripts were what got sequenced. Here immunoSEQ multiplex PCR was the method, and the copy in TCRdb shows in-frame clones only, minus some. The data contain roughly 400,000 clones, more than 11% of them seen just once; the ten biggest clones take up roughly 0.033%. Of note for this clone: The antigen is unknown.

The V end lost 5 bases, the J end lost 0 bases, and 10 bases lay between the germline ends. Germline V CDR1 and CDR2: SGHRS, YFSETQ. This CDR3 contains 14 residues. The clonotype originates from a man aged 25 to 40 in good health. Sequenced material: naive CD4+ T cells from blood. The rearrangement uses TRBV5-1 and TRBJ2-3, with D perhaps matching TRBD2 (6 bases). CDR3 in amino acids: CASSRRVSTDTQYF. The CDR3 region has the DNA TGCGCCAGCAGTAGGAGGGTTAGCACAGATACGCAGTATTTT.